The 6 T cell receptor beta chains below were found in one sample sequenced in a study of blood T cell repertoires in COVID-19 (dated by TCRdb to between 2020 and 2021). The library was prepared using the immunoSEQ multiplex PCR assay. The table was pulled from immuneACCESS by TCRdb, which kept in-frame rearrangements only. Such tables lose some clones; where checked, under half of the loss comes from unresolved V genes, and the rest has no known cause. This sample comprises under 300,000 clones, around 82% of them detected only once. The ten largest make up 4% to 6% of the sample. Sequencing was carried out using peripheral blood. The receptors derive from a woman older than 75 with active or convalescent COVID-19.

The genes are TRBV19 and TRBJ1-1, with no clear D. With 1 base removed from V and 4 bases from J, the gap between germline ends came to 13 bases. CDR1 is LNHDA, CDR2 SQIVND, per germline (reference sequence). CDR3 length equals 15 residues. CDR3 loop: CASSIGRGGSTEAFF. In nucleotides, the CDR3 is TGTGCCAGTAGTATAGGCCGGGGTGGCAGCACTGAAGCTTTCTTT.

The chain joins TRBV5-1 to TRBJ2-3; TRBD1 matches at 8 bases. J lost 2 bases, V lost 4 bases, and 9 bases had no gene match. Germline V gene sequence: CDR1 SGHRS, CDR2 YFSETQ. The CDR3 covers 16 residues. The CDR3 protein is CASSPGAGGLTDTQYF. CDR3 coding DNA: TGCGCCAGCAGCCCTGGAGCAGGGGGCCTCACAGATACGCAGTATTTT.

This clone was observed a few times. The chain links TRBV18 to TRBJ1-2, with 8 bases aligning to TRBD1. Trimming cost V 2 bases and J 8 bases; bases outside gene matches: 13. Germline V gene sequence: CDR1 KGHSH, CDR2 LQKENI. There are 16 residues in the CDR3. The CDR3 is CASSPSGGRGSDGYTF. CDR3 in DNA: TGTGCCAGCTCACCATCAGGGGGCAGGGGAAGCGACGGCTACACCTTC. Full variable domain (outside the CDR3, taken from reference TRBV18 and TRBJ1-2): NAGVMQNPRHLVRRRGQEARLRCSPMKGHSHVYWYRQLPEEGLKFMVYLQKENIIDESGMPKERFSAEFPKEGPSILRIQQVVRGDSAAYFCASSPSGGRGSDGYTFGSGTRLTVV.

The chain has TRBV5-1 and TRBJ2-1; D possibly corresponds to TRBD1 (6 bases). Germline V gene sequence: CDR1 SGHRS, CDR2 YFSETQ. This CDR3 is 15 amino acids long. The ends were cut back, 3 bases at V and 2 bases at J, with 12 bases in the middle. The DNA of the CDR3 is TGCGCCAGCAGCTCGTACAGGGACGCCTACAATGAGCAGTTCTTC. This encodes CASSSYRDAYNEQFF.

V gene TRBV4-1 combines with J gene TRBJ2-3, with D possibly matching TRBD1 (6 bases). CDR3 size: 17 residues. Trimming took off 2 bases at V and 3 bases at J, with 18 bases between the two ends. Germline assignment: CDR1 MGHRA and CDR2 YSYEKL. The CDR3 region is CASSQRPLQGWTDTQYF. The CDR3 DNA reads TGCGCCAGCAGCCAAAGACCATTACAGGGTTGGACAGATACGCAGTATTTT.

The rearrangement joins TRBV5-1 to TRBJ2-2; 11 bases are shared with TRBD2. Trimming removed 2 bases from V and 2 bases from J; junction bases left unmatched: 5. CDR3 length: 17 amino acids. CDR1 is SGHRS, CDR2 YFSETQ, per germline. The CDR3 loop is CASSFSSGRRNTGELFF. For the CDR3, the DNA is TGCGCCAGCAGCTTTTCTAGCGGGAGGCGCAACACCGGGGAGCTGTTTTTT.